This T cell receptor beta chain was obtained from a study of OX40 agonist ivuxolimab in advanced cancers. Study overall: Patient treatment consisted of intravenous ivuxolimab administration every 2 weeks at 0.01 to 10 mg/kg.

Produced via immunoSEQ multiplex PCR; TCRdb's table is partial and in-frame only. This sample yields around 68,000 clones, of which approximately 81% are seen a single time; under 20% belongs to the top ten. Samples were taken at baseline and on day 1 of cycles 4 and 7. A remark on this clone: Its antigen is undetermined.

Germline V gene data show CDR1 as SNHLY and CDR2 as FYNNEI. CDR3 length equals 11 residues. Trimming removed 6 bases from V and 2 bases from J, with 5 bases in between. Broader study findings: At 0.1 to 3.0 mg/kg, CD4+ and CD8+ blood T cells expanded clonally by week 6. Relatively little clonal expansion, among the lowest observed, appeared in partial responders at 0.1-3.0 mg/kg.

This receptor was obtained from an adult with an advanced solid tumor such as melanoma, head and neck, liver or kidney cancer. This material consisted of CD4+ or CD8+ T cells sorted from blood, taken in a trial of the OX40 agonist ivuxolimab. The chain joins TRBV2 to TRBJ2-7; the D is unclear. The CDR3 is CASRSAYEQYF. The CDR3 DNA follows: TGTGCCAGCAGATCAGCCTACGAGCAGTACTTC.